The 25 T cell receptor beta chains in this list originate from one sample, sequenced in a study of CD8 T cells in Susac syndrome. RNA amounts of about 0.5 to 1 ug underwent reverse transcription with random hexamers. In TCRdb, the immunoSEQ multiplex PCR reads were re-called with MiXCR into one record per CDR3 protein. The sample has under 250,000 distinct CDR3 sequences; about 94% are singletons. Sequenced material: CD4+ T cells from PBMCs. The receptors were gathered from a human donor with Susac syndrome.

The chain joins TRBV30 to TRBJ1-4; D is possibly TRBD1 (6 bases). CDR1 and CDR2 (germline): GTSNPN, SVGIG (reference sequence). V lost 1 base, J lost 8 bases, and 20 bases lay in between. The CDR3 is 16 amino acids. CDR3 coding DNA: TGTGCCTGGAGTGAGACAGGAACGGGGAACGGGGAAAAACTGTTTTTT. It is translated as CAWSETGTGNGEKLFF.

The chain combines TRBV5-1 with TRBJ1-2; 10 positions match TRBD1. Losses at the gene ends were 5 bases for V and 0 bases for J; bases not matched to a gene: 7. The CDR3 runs to 16 residues. Germline V gene sequence: CDR1 SGHRS, CDR2 YFSETQ. CDR3 in DNA: TGCGCCAGCAGAGACGGGACAGGGGAGGCTAACTATGGCTACACCTTC. It encodes CASRDGTGEANYGYTF.

J is TRBJ2-5 and V is TRBV5-4, with 11 nucleotides matching TRBD2. After removal of 4 bases from V and 12 bases from J, the junction contained 17 bases not matched to a gene. Germline CDR1 and CDR2: SGHNT and YYREEE (reference sequence). The CDR3 length is 16 residues. The CDR3 bases are TGTGCCAGCAGCGAGACTAGCGGGGACACCCGACTTTTCAAGTACTTC. This codes for CASSETSGDTRLFKYF. Using reference TRBV5-4 and TRBJ2-5 for the parts outside the CDR3, the full variable domain is ETGVTQSPTHLIKTRGQQVTLRCSSQSGHNTVSWYQQALGQGPQFIFQYYREEENGRGNFPPRFSGLQFPNYSSELNVNALELDDSALYLCASSETSGDTRLFKYFGPGTRLLVL.

The genes are TRBV20-1 and TRBJ1-5; 10 nucleotides align to TRBD1. V trimming: 3 bases; J trimming: 2 bases; junction bases outside the gene matches: 7. The germline gives CDR1 DFQATT, CDR2 SNEGSKA (reference sequence). This CDR3 contains 16 residues. DNA for the CDR3: TGCAGTGCTAGCACCGGGGGGACAGGGGGCAATCAGCCCCAGCATTTT. Residues: CSASTGGTGGNQPQHF.

In its sample, this clonotype was seen once. The chain has TRBV6-4 and TRBJ1-2; D gene ambiguous. The CDR3 extends over 12 amino acids. In germline, CDR1 is MRHNA, CDR2 SNTAGT. With 2 bases removed from V and 4 bases from J, the gap between germline ends came to 5 bases. CDR3 bases: TGTGCCAGCAGTGACGGACCCTATGGCTACACCTTC. Residues: CASSDGPYGYTF.

V is TRBV12-5 and J is TRBJ1-1; D gene ambiguous. Germline CDR1 LGHNT, CDR2 FRNRAP. This CDR3 spans 13 amino acids. V shed 1 base and J shed 6 bases, with 9 bases lying between them. The CDR3 sequence: CASGLAPEAEAFF. As DNA, the CDR3 is TGTGCTAGTGGTTTGGCCCCTGAGGCTGAAGCTTTCTTT.

This clonotype was counted once. The J gene is TRBJ1-2, the V gene TRBV3-1; no clear D gene. The germline V gene encodes CDR1 LGHDT and CDR2 YNNKEL (reference sequence). The V end lost 0 bases, the J end lost 9 bases, and 8 bases lay between the germline ends. The CDR3 has 12 amino acids. CDR3 coding DNA: TGTGCCAGCAGCCAAGAGATTGGACGCTACACCTTC. Amino acid sequence: CASSQEIGRYTF.

V and J are TRBV6-5 and TRBJ1-6; no definite D call. In germline, CDR1 is MNHEY, CDR2 SVGAGI. V lost 0 bases to trimming and J lost 11 bases, with 5 bases between them. The CDR3 runs 12 residues. The DNA of the CDR3 is TGTGCCAGCAGTTACTCGATGGCACCCCTCCACTTT. Its translation: CASSYSMAPLHF.

This clonotype was picked up one time. V usage is TRBV4-3 and J usage is TRBJ1-2, with 8 bases that match TRBD1. CDR3 size: 13 residues. The trim removed 5 bases at V and 10 bases at J, leaving 9 bases unmatched. The germline gives CDR1 LGHNA, CDR2 YSLEER. CDR3 in DNA: TGCGCCAGCAGCTCGGCAGACAGGGGAGTCTACACCTTC. The encoded protein is CASSSADRGVYTF.

The CDR3 loop reads CAWRKGSTEAFF. DNA for the CDR3: TGTGCCTGGAGAAAGGGAAGCACTGAAGCTTTCTTT. The V gene is TRBV30, the J gene TRBJ1-1; no clear D gene. This CDR3 is built from 12 residues. The V and J ends lost 3 bases and 4 bases respectively, with 9 bases between them. Germline V gives CDR1 GTSNPN, CDR2 SVGIG (reference sequence).

The chain is built from TRBV5-1 and TRBJ1-1; TRBD1 matches at 7 bases. Trimming cost V 5 bases and J 5 bases; bases outside gene matches: 12. CDR1 and CDR2 (germline): SGHRS, YFSETQ. This CDR3 comprises 15 residues. CDR3 loop: CASSPQGPGGTEAFF. CDR3 bases: TGCGCCAGCAGTCCACAGGGGCCGGGTGGGACTGAAGCTTTCTTT.

V gene TRBV12-3 or TRBV12-4 combines with J gene TRBJ2-3; unclear D gene. V gave up 2 bases and J gave up 4 bases, with 7 bases separating them. The CDR3 loop spans 13 amino acids. CDR3 amino acids: CASSLTDADTQYF. CDR3 bases: TGTGCCAGCAGTTTAACGGACGCAGATACGCAGTATTTT.

The CDR3 nucleotides read TGTGCCAGCATTGGACAGGGATGGGGTGAGCAGTTCTTC. As protein: CASIGQGWGEQFF. The chain joins TRBV28 to TRBJ2-1, with 8 bases fitting TRBD1. Germline lookup yields CDR1 MDHEN and CDR2 SYDVKM. The CDR3 totals 13 residues. After removal of 7 bases from V and 9 bases from J, the junction contained 8 bases not matched to a gene.

V is TRBV11-3 and J is TRBJ1-1; D is perhaps TRBD1 (5 bases). V lost 6 bases, J lost 5 bases, and 16 bases lay in between. Germline CDR1 is SGHNT and CDR2 is YENEEA. The CDR3 length is 14 residues. The CDR3 sequence is CASSPTGGRTEAFF. As DNA, the CDR3 is TGTGCCAGCAGTCCTACAGGAGGGAGGACTGAAGCTTTCTTT.

The V call is TRBV12-3 or TRBV12-4, the J call TRBJ1-2, with 7 bases matching TRBD1. J lost 4 bases, V lost 8 bases, and 4 bases had no gene match. The CDR3 totals 12 residues. CDR3 sequence (DNA): TGTGCCAGCGGGACAGCTCCCTATGGCTACACCTTC. Translation: CASGTAPYGYTF.

The gene calls are TRBV18 and TRBJ2-3; D perhaps matches TRBD2 (6 bases). There are 14 residues in the CDR3. Trimming pared 2 bases from V and 4 bases from J, leaving 10 bases between. Germline values: CDR1 KGHSH, CDR2 LQKENI. The CDR3 sequence is CASSPWRGSDTQYF. DNA of the CDR3: TGTGCCAGCTCACCATGGAGGGGATCAGATACGCAGTATTTT.

The chain joins TRBV6-4 to TRBJ1-6; D unclear. Per germline, CDR1 MRHNA and CDR2 SNTAGT. The V gene lost 0 bases and the J gene lost 13 bases, with 10 bases spanning the gap. The CDR3 length is 13 residues. The CDR3 loop is CASSDSTFSPLHF. CDR3 bases: TGTGCCAGCAGTGACTCAACTTTCTCCCCCCTCCACTTT.

V gene TRBV5-6 combines with J gene TRBJ1-1; maybe TRBD1 (6 bases). The CDR3 runs 13 residues. Germline CDR1 and CDR2: SGHDT and YYEEEE. V was clipped by 0 bases and J by 5 bases, with 8 bases between them. CDR3 sequence reads: CASSLGRGTEAFF. In nucleotides, the CDR3 is TGTGCCAGCAGCTTGGGCAGGGGTACTGAAGCTTTCTTT.

This clonotype was counted once. This chain connects TRBV15 to TRBJ2-7, with 7 bases aligning to TRBD1. The V gene's germline CDR1 is LNHNV and CDR2 YYDKDF (reference sequence). The CDR3 has 15 residues. V was pared by 3 bases and J by 5 bases, with 10 bases of the junction left unmatched. CDR3 nucleotides: TGTGCCACCAGCAGCCCTCGCGACAGGGCGGACGAGCAGTACTTC. Its protein is CATSSPRDRADEQYF.

This clonotype turned up a few times. The chain joins TRBV18 to TRBJ1-2; 7 bases map to TRBD1. V was clipped by 0 bases and J by 4 bases; unmatched bases: 5. The CDR3 covers 15 residues. The germline CDR1 and CDR2 sequences are KGHSH and LQKENI. The CDR3 DNA follows: TGTGCCAGCTCACCACCGCAGACAGGGAGCTATGGCTACACCTTC. As protein: CASSPPQTGSYGYTF.

This clonotype was seen a handful of times. V and J are TRBV6-5 and TRBJ1-4; the D gene is possibly TRBD1 (6 bases). CDR3 length: 14 amino acids. Trimming shortened V by 5 bases and J by 4 bases, and 11 bases separated the two germline ends. Germline lookup yields CDR1 MNHEY and CDR2 SVGAGI. CDR3 amino acids: CASSRDTGNEKLFF. CDR3 nucleotides: TGTGCCAGCAGTCGGGACACTGGTAATGAAAAACTGTTTTTT.

The chain carries TRBV4-3 and TRBJ1-1; TRBD1 might be the D (5 bases). This CDR3 spans 12 amino acids. V was cut by 2 bases and J by 5 bases, with 6 bases left in between. Per germline, CDR1 LGHNA and CDR2 YSLEER. CDR3 sequence (DNA): TGCGCCAGCAGCCAATGGGGGACTGAAGCTTTCTTT. Its translation is CASSQWGTEAFF.

V usage is TRBV6-2 or TRBV6-3 and J usage is TRBJ2-6, with a tentative D call TRBD1 (5 bases). V was pared by 2 bases and J by 0 bases, with 11 bases between. The CDR3 contains 17 residues. Germline V gene lookup returns CDR1 MNHEY and CDR2 SVGEGT. CDR3 protein: CASSYVQGRSGANVLTF. In nucleotides, the CDR3 is TGTGCCAGCAGTTACGTTCAGGGCCGCTCTGGGGCCAACGTCCTGACTTTC.

J is TRBJ1-1 and V is TRBV2; D gene unclear. Germline CDR1 is SNHLY and CDR2 is FYNNEI. The CDR3 is 13 residues long. V was trimmed by 4 bases and J by 2 bases, leaving 8 bases between them. CDR3 in amino acids: CASSVGSNTEAFF. As DNA, the CDR3 is TGTGCCAGCAGTGTGGGGAGCAACACTGAAGCTTTCTTT.

V usage is TRBV7-9 and J usage is TRBJ2-2; maybe TRBD2 (6 bases). V lost 5 bases to trimming and J lost 2 bases, with 15 bases between them. This CDR3 is built from 16 residues. Looked up from germline, CDR1 is SEHNR and CDR2 is FQNEAQ (reference sequence). As DNA, the CDR3 is TGTGCCAGCAGCGCTCCCGGGGGAACTAACACCGGGGAGCTGTTTTTT. Amino acids: CASSAPGGTNTGELFF.